The 31 T cell receptor beta chains listed next were all sequenced from one sample in a study of blood T cell repertoires in COVID-19. The data were produced by immunoSEQ multiplex PCR, yet TCRdb's version contains in-frame clones alone and is incomplete. The sample yields under 200,000 clones, over 70% seen once. Sequences were obtained from PBMCs or T cells enriched from blood (not recorded which). Receptors were obtained from a woman aged 45-59 years in a cohort exposed to, infected with or recovered from COVID-19 (not recorded which).

This clone occurred a few times. The chain has TRBV29-1 and TRBJ1-2, with D possibly TRBD1 on 5 matching bases. With 6 bases removed from V and 5 bases from J, the gap between germline ends came to 7 bases. CDR3 size: 10 residues. The germline gives CDR1 SQVTM, CDR2 ANQGSEA. CDR3 coding DNA: TGCAGCGTCTCAGGGTATGGCTACACCTTC. As protein: CSVSGYGYTF.

The V gene is TRBV7-9, the J gene TRBJ1-2, with D unresolved. Germline-derived CDR1 and CDR2 are SEHNR and FQNEAQ (reference sequence). The V and J ends lost 4 bases and 5 bases respectively, with 14 bases between them. This CDR3 is built from 14 residues. The CDR3 loop is CASSSWTMPYGYTF. The CDR3 region has the DNA TGTGCCAGCAGCTCATGGACTATGCCTTATGGCTACACCTTC.

The V call is TRBV19, the J call TRBJ1-5, with 9 bases fitting TRBD1. CDR1 is LNHDA and CDR2 is SQIVND in the germline V gene (reference sequence). The J segment lost 7 bases and the V segment lost 8 bases, leaving 12 bases of the junction unmatched. The CDR3 consists of 15 residues. This CDR3 reads CASDSGTGYKQPQHF. CDR3 nucleotide sequence: TGTGCCAGTGACTCGGGGACAGGGTACAAACAGCCCCAGCATTTT.

The chain is built from TRBV7-6 and TRBJ2-3; D might be TRBD2 (6 bases). The germline CDR1 and CDR2 sequences are SGHVS and FNYEAQ. The CDR3 runs 16 residues. V dropped 5 bases and J dropped 3 bases, with 18 bases sitting between them. Here the CDR3 reads CASSVTGSGVTDTQYF. CDR3 DNA: TGTGCCAGCAGCGTCACCGGGTCGGGGGTAACAGATACGCAGTATTTT. The full variable domain, its missing parts supplied by reference TRBV7-6 and TRBJ2-3, is GAGVSQSPRYKVTKRGQDVALRCDPISGHVSLYWYRQALGQGPEFLTYFNYEAQQDKSGLPNDRFSAERPEGSISTLTIQRTEQRDSAMYRCASSVTGSGVTDTQYFGPGTRLTVL.

For the CDR3, the DNA is TGTGCCACCAGCAGAGATTGGGGGACAGGGGGCTACGAGCAGTACTTC. Translation gives CATSRDWGTGGYEQYF. V gene TRBV15 combines with J gene TRBJ2-7; TRBD1 aligns across 11 bases. The J segment lost 3 bases and the V segment lost 0 bases, leaving 4 bases of the junction unmatched. CDR3 size: 16 residues. Germline lookup yields CDR1 LNHNV and CDR2 YYDKDF (reference sequence).

Written as DNA, the CDR3 is TGTGCCACCAGCAGGGGACAGGGGGTTTCAGGAAACACCATATATTTT. This gives the protein CATSRGQGVSGNTIYF. The chain is built from TRBV15 and TRBJ1-3, with 11 bases aligning to TRBD1. The CDR3 has 16 amino acids. CDR1 and CDR2 from the germline V gene are LNHNV and YYDKDF (reference sequence). Trimming at V came to 3 bases and at J to 4 bases, leaving 5 bases not matched to a gene.

This clone was found a few times. The chain employs TRBV5-1 and TRBJ1-2; TRBD1 aligns across 8 bases. This CDR3 has 15 residues. The germline gives CDR1 SGHRS, CDR2 YFSETQ. V shed 4 bases and J 3 bases; nucleotides not matched to a gene: 8. CDR3 bases: TGCGCCAGCAGCCTCACGTCGACAGGGGACTATGGCTACACCTTC. This sequence encodes CASSLTSTGDYGYTF.

Only one count was recorded for this clone. CDR3 in DNA: TGTGCCAGCACCATAGGGACAGGGGGCAGTTACGAGCAGTACTTC. Translating gives CASTIGTGGSYEQYF. The chain uses TRBV5-4 and TRBJ2-7; 12 bases map to TRBD1. J gave up 4 bases and V 6 bases, and 8 bases lay outside the gene matches. The CDR3 length is 15 residues. From germline, CDR1 is SGHNT and CDR2 YYREEE (reference sequence).

The J gene is TRBJ2-5, the V gene TRBV28, with D maybe TRBD1 (5 bases). V was trimmed by 7 bases and J by 2 bases, leaving 20 bases between them. From germline, CDR1 is MDHEN and CDR2 SYDVKM. The CDR3 covers 16 residues. CDR3 nucleotides: TGTGCCAGCACCAACCTGGGGCAGGGCAGACAAGAGACCCAGTACTTC. Amino acids: CASTNLGQGRQETQYF. The full variable domain, its missing parts supplied by reference TRBV28 and TRBJ2-5, is DVKVTQSSRYLVKRTGEKVFLECVQDMDHENMFWYRQDPGLGLRLIYFSYDVKMKEKGDIPEGYSVSREKKERFSLILESASTNQTSMYLCASTNLGQGRQETQYFGPGTRLLVL.

The V gene is TRBV19, the J gene TRBJ1-5; TRBD1 matches at 7 bases. The length of the CDR3 is 14 residues. The J segment lost 6 bases and the V segment lost 6 bases, leaving 8 bases of the junction unmatched. From germline, CDR1 is LNHDA and CDR2 SQIVND (reference sequence). The CDR3 nucleotides read TGTGCCAGTAGGAAGACAGGGAGCGGTCAGCCCCAGCATTTT. Protein product: CASRKTGSGQPQHF. The full variable domain, rest sourced from reference TRBV19 and TRBJ1-5, is DGGITQSPKYLFRKEGQNVTLSCEQNLNHDAMYWYRQDPGQGLRLIYYSQIVNDFQKGDIAEGYSVSREKKESFPLTVTSAQKNPTAFYLCASRKTGSGQPQHFGDGTRLSIL.

The chain recombines TRBV19 with TRBJ1-5; 7 nucleotides agree with TRBD1. Germline CDR1 is LNHDA and CDR2 is SQIVND (reference sequence). V shed 5 bases and J 2 bases; nucleotides not matched to a gene: 3. This CDR3 contains 14 residues. In DNA, the CDR3 is TGTGCCAGTAGTGTTACAGGGGGCAATCAGCCCCAGCATTTT. This sequence encodes CASSVTGGNQPQHF.

J is TRBJ2-7 and V is TRBV19, with a weak D call TRBD1 (5 bases). The V gene lost 3 bases and the J gene lost 5 bases, with 11 bases spanning the gap. CDR3 size: 13 residues. Looked up from germline, CDR1 is LNHDA and CDR2 is SQIVND (reference sequence). The CDR3 here is CASSIPQGNEQYF. The CDR3 nucleotides read TGTGCCAGTAGTATCCCTCAGGGTAACGAGCAGTACTTC.

The chain couples TRBV2 to TRBJ2-7, with 13 bases identical to TRBD2. There are 15 residues in the CDR3. The V gene's germline CDR1 is SNHLY and CDR2 FYNNEI. V shed 6 bases, J shed 2 bases, and the junction held 4 bases outside the gene matches. CDR3: CASRGGLAGPYEQYF. CDR3 DNA: TGTGCCAGCAGGGGGGGACTAGCGGGGCCCTACGAGCAGTACTTC.

The sample holds one count of this clone. This chain joins TRBV30 and TRBJ1-5; the match to TRBD1 covers 8 bases. The length of the CDR3 is 13 residues. Per germline, CDR1 GTSNPN and CDR2 SVGIG (reference sequence). J lost 7 bases, V lost 5 bases, and 7 bases had no gene match. The CDR3 reads CAWGAQGVQPQHF. The CDR3 nucleotides are TGTGCCTGGGGTGCACAGGGGGTCCAGCCCCAGCATTTT.

The chain links TRBV20-1 to TRBJ2-3; no definite D call. CDR1 and CDR2 from the germline V gene are DFQATT and SNEGSKA (reference sequence). This CDR3 has 11 residues. CDR3 nucleotides: TGCACCCCCCTCTTCACAGATACGCAGTATTTT. Protein product: CTPLFTDTQYF.

DNA for the CDR3: TGTGCCCTATCGGCGGGGGCGCTTTACTCTGGAAACACCATATATTTT. It translates to CALSAGALYSGNTIYF. This chain links TRBV30 with TRBJ1-3, with D tentatively TRBD1 (6 bases). V shed 8 bases and J shed 0 bases, with 20 bases lying between them. Germline assignment: CDR1 GTSNPN and CDR2 SVGIG (reference sequence). This CDR3 comprises 16 residues.

Only a few counts were recorded for this clone. V and J are TRBV14 and TRBJ1-2; D remains ambiguous. Between the trimmed V and J ends, which lost 4 bases and 5 bases, there was a span of 14 bases. The germline gives CDR1 SGHDN, CDR2 FVKESK. CDR3 length: 14 amino acids. The CDR3 here is CASSPDRGRYGYTF. As DNA, the CDR3 is TGTGCCAGCAGCCCCGACCGGGGAAGGTATGGCTACACCTTC.

The V gene is TRBV28, the J gene TRBJ1-2; D remains unclear. Germline CDR1 MDHEN, CDR2 SYDVKM. CDR3 size: 12 residues. Between the trimmed V and J ends, which lost 11 bases and 8 bases, there was a span of 18 bases. The CDR3 DNA sequence: TGTGCCGGCCAAGGAGGGTCCTCAGGCTACACCTTC. Translating it yields CAGQGGSSGYTF.

V and J are TRBV5-1 and TRBJ1-2; D is possibly TRBD1 (6 bases). V was cut by 3 bases and J by 4 bases, with 10 bases left in between. CDR3 length: 13 residues. Looked up from germline, CDR1 is SGHRS and CDR2 is YFSETQ. The DNA for the CDR3 is TGCGCCAGCAGCTCGGACAGCGCCTATGGCTACACCTTC. Its protein is CASSSDSAYGYTF.

The chain is built from TRBV3-1 (or the pseudogene TRBV3-2) and TRBJ1-2; maybe TRBD1 (6 bases). Per germline, CDR1 LGHDT and CDR2 YNNKEL (reference sequence). Deletions cut 0 bases from V and 4 bases from J, with 12 bases between. This CDR3 spans 15 amino acids. CDR3 region: CASSQDSQGTYGYTF. The CDR3 coding sequence is TGTGCCAGCAGCCAAGATTCACAGGGCACCTATGGCTACACCTTC.

V and J are TRBV27 and TRBJ2-5; 7 bases align to TRBD1. The CDR3 extends over 14 amino acids. CDR1 is MNHEY and CDR2 is SMNVEV in the germline V gene (reference sequence). Trimming at V came to 5 bases and at J to 4 bases, leaving 7 bases not matched to a gene. The CDR3 sequence is CASSLTGAAETQYF. CDR3 coding DNA: TGTGCCAGCAGTCTAACAGGGGCCGCAGAGACCCAGTACTTC.

The chain uses TRBV6-5 and TRBJ1-5, with D tentatively TRBD1 (6 bases). Germline CDR1 MNHEY, CDR2 SVGAGI. The V end was cut by 6 bases, the J end by 6 bases, with 12 bases between. The CDR3 runs to 13 residues. CDR3 in DNA: TGTGCCAGCAGCCAACAGGGTGCTCAGCCCCAGCATTTT. Translating it yields CASSQQGAQPQHF.

The chain is built from TRBV14 and TRBJ1-2, with TRBD1 matching over 7 bases. The germline V gene has CDR1 SGHDN and CDR2 FVKESK. V lost 5 bases to trimming and J lost 8 bases; unmatched junction nucleotides: 8. The CDR3 runs to 13 residues. The chain's CDR3 is CASSEQGKEGYTF. DNA of the CDR3: TGTGCCAGCAGCGAACAGGGGAAGGAGGGCTACACCTTC.

CDR3 DNA sequence: TGTGCCAGCAGAACCGACAGGGCAATGAACACTGAAGCTTTCTTT. The encoded protein is CASRTDRAMNTEAFF. The chain recombines TRBV27 with TRBJ1-1; TRBD1 matches at 7 bases. The V gene end was trimmed by 6 bases and the J gene end by 0 bases; junction bases not matched to a gene: 7. Germline V gives CDR1 MNHEY, CDR2 SMNVEV (reference sequence). The CDR3 has 15 residues.

The V call is TRBV5-4, the J call TRBJ2-2; maybe TRBD2 (6 bases). CDR1 is SGHNT and CDR2 is YYREEE in the germline V gene (reference sequence). The ends were cut back, 6 bases at V and 6 bases at J, with 18 bases in the middle. This CDR3 is 15 amino acids long. CDR3 in DNA: TGTGCCAGCACCTCCGGGGGACCCCCCGCCGGGGAGCTGTTTTTT. Its protein product is CASTSGGPPAGELFF.

This clone showed up just once. The chain employs TRBV5-1 and TRBJ2-7; the D gene is possibly TRBD2 (6 bases). Trimming removed 5 bases from V and 4 bases from J, with 19 bases in between. Per germline, CDR1 SGHRS and CDR2 YFSETQ. The CDR3 is 15 amino acids. The CDR3 DNA sequence: TGCGCCAGCAGGACCAGCCAGGGCGGGGAGTACGAGCAGTACTTC. It translates to CASRTSQGGEYEQYF.

The V call is TRBV2, the J call TRBJ2-3; 9 bases line up with TRBD2. The CDR3 runs 17 residues. V lost 2 bases, J lost 2 bases, and 8 bases stayed unmatched. Germline CDR1 reads SNHLY; CDR2 reads FYNNEI. The CDR3 DNA follows: TGTGCCAGCAGTGAAAGGGATAGCGGGAGTAACACAGATACGCAGTATTTT. Encoded protein: CASSERDSGSNTDTQYF. The variable domain in full, completed from reference TRBV2 and TRBJ2-3, reads EPEVTQTPSHQVTQMGQEVILRCVPISNHLYFYWYRQILGQKVEFLVSFYNNEISEKSEIFDDQFSVERPDGSNFTLKIRSTKLEDSAMYFCASSERDSGSNTDTQYFGPGTRLTVL.

This clone was observed a single time. V and J are TRBV29-1 and TRBJ1-2, with D possibly being TRBD1 (6 bases). Trimming pared 0 bases from V and 8 bases from J, leaving 13 bases between. The CDR3 length is 13 residues. CDR1 and CDR2 from the germline V gene are SQVTM and ANQGSEA. The CDR3 nucleotides read TGCAGCGTTGAAGACTACAGGGCGAGAGGCTACACCTTC. Translation: CSVEDYRARGYTF.

The chain combines TRBV30 with TRBJ1-2; 8 bases match TRBD1. Germline-derived CDR1 and CDR2 are GTSNPN and SVGIG (reference sequence). This CDR3 comprises 14 residues. V trimming: 4 bases; J trimming: 4 bases; junction bases outside the gene matches: 8. CDR3 sequence reads: CAWTLGGQVYGYTF. CDR3 in DNA: TGTGCCTGGACCTTAGGGGGACAGGTCTATGGCTACACCTTC.

The J gene is TRBJ1-2, the V gene TRBV25-1; D unresolved. This CDR3 comprises 13 residues. The germline gives CDR1 MGHDK, CDR2 SYGVNS. V was pared by 0 bases and J by 6 bases, with 8 bases between. CDR3 loop: CASSEYTAHGYTF. The CDR3 DNA sequence: TGTGCCAGCAGTGAATATACAGCCCATGGCTACACCTTC.

The CDR3 reads CASMYSGGSNTGELFF. CDR3 in DNA: TGTGCCAGCATGTATAGCGGGGGGTCGAACACCGGGGAGCTGTTTTTT. This chain links TRBV9 with TRBJ2-2, with TRBD2 identical over 10 bases. The CDR3 consists of 16 residues. The germline CDR1 and CDR2 sequences are SGDLS and YYNGEE. After removal of 6 bases from V and 0 bases from J, the junction contained 5 bases not matched to a gene.